The entry below describes one T cell receptor beta chain. The CDR3 is 14 residues long. CDR1 is SGDLS and CDR2 is YYNGEE in the germline V gene. V shed 0 bases and J shed 4 bases, with 10 bases lying between them. In TCRdb, the RT-PCR reads were re-called with MiXCR into one record per CDR3 protein. The table has about 680,000 distinct CDR3 sequences, about 14% seen once. The TCR sequence derives from a female donor in good health, serving as a healthy control. What was sequenced was memory CD4+ T cells from blood. The V and J genes are TRBV9 and TRBJ1-2, with D possibly being TRBD1 (5 bases). DNA of the CDR3: TGTGCCAGCAGCGTAGCATCAGGGATCTATGGCTACACCTTC. Protein product: CASSVASGIYGYTF.